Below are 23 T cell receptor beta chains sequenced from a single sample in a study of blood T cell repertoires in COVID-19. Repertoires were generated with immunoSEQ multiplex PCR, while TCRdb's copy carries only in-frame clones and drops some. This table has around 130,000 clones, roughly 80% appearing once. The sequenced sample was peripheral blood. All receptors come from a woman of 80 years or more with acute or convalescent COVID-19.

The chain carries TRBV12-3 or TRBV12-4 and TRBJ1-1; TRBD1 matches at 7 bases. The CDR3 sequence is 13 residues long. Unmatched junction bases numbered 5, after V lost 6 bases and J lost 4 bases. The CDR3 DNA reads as TGTGCCAGCAGGAAACAGGGGAGCACTGAAGCTTTCTTT. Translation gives CASRKQGSTEAFF.

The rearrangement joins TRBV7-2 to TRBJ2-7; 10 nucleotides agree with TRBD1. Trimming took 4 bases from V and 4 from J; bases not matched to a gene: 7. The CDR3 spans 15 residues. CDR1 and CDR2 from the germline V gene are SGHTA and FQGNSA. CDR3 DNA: TGTGCCAGCAGCTCACTCCGGGACAGGGGATACGAGCAGTACTTC. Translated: CASSSLRDRGYEQYF.

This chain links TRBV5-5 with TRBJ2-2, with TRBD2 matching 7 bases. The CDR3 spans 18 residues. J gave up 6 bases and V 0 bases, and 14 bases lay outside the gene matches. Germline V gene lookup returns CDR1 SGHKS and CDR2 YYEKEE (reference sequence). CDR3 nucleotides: TGTGCCAGCAGCTTGGCCGGGGAGGGAGGGCCTACTGCCGGGGAGCTGTTTTTT. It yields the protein CASSLAGEGGPTAGELFF.

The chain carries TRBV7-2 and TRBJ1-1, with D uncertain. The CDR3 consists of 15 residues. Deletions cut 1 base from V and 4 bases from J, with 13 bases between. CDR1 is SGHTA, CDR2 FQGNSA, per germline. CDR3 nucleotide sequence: TGTGCCAGCAGCTTAGGAAGTGGCACCACCACTGAAGCTTTCTTT. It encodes CASSLGSGTTTEAFF.

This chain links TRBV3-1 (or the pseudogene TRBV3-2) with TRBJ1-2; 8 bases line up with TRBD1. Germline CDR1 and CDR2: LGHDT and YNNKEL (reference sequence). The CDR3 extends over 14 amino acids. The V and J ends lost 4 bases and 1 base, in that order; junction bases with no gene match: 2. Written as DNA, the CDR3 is TGTGCCAGCAGCCGACAGGGGCTTAACTATGGCTACACCTTC. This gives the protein CASSRQGLNYGYTF.

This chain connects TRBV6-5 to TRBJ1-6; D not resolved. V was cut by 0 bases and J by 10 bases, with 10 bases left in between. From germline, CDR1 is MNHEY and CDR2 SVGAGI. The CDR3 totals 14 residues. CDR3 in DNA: TGTGCCAGCAGTTACTCGGGAGGGAACTCACCCCTCCACTTT. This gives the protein CASSYSGGNSPLHF.

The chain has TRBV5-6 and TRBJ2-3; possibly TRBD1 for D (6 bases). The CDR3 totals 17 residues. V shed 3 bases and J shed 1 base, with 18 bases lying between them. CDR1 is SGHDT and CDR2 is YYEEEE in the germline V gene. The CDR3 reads CASSSPTVGGRTDTQYF. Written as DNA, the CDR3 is TGTGCCAGCAGCTCACCCACCGTAGGGGGTCGCACAGATACGCAGTATTTT.

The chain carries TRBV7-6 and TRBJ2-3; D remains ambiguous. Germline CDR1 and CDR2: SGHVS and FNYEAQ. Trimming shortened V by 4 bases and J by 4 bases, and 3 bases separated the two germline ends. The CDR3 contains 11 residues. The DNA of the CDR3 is TGTGCCAGCAGCTCCGCAGATACGCAGTATTTT. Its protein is CASSSADTQYF.

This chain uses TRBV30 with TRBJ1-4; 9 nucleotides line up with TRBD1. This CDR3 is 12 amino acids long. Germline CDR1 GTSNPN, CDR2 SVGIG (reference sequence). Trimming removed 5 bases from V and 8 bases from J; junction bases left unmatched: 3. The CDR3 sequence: CAWGQGTEKLFF. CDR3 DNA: TGTGCCTGGGGACAGGGGACCGAAAAACTGTTTTTT.

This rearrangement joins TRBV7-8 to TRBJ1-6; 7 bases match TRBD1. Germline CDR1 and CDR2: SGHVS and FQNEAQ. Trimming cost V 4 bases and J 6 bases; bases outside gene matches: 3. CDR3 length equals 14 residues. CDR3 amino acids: CASSSRQGNSPLHF. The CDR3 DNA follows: TGTGCCAGCAGCTCTCGACAGGGTAATTCACCCCTCCACTTT. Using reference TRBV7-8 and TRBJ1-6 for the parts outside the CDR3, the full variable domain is GAGVSQSPRYKVAKRGQDVALRCDPISGHVSLFWYQQALGQGPEFLTYFQNEAQLDKSGLPSDRFFAERPEGSVSTLKIQRTQQEDSAVYLCASSSRQGNSPLHFGNGTRLTVT.

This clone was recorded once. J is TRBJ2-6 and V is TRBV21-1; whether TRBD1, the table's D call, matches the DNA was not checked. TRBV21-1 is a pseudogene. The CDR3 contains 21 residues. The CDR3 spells CASSKGRFKEGASSGANVLTF. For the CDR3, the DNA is TGTGCCAGCAGCAAAGGAAGATTCAAAGAGGGGGCTAGCTCTGGGGCCAACGTCCTGACTTTC.

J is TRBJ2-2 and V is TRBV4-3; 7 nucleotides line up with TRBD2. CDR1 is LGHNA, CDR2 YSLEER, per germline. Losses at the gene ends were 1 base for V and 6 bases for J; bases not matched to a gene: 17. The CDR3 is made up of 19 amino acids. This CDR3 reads CASSQGKGTSAFVSGELFF. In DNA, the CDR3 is TGCGCCAGCAGCCAAGGAAAGGGAACTAGCGCGTTTGTGTCCGGGGAGCTGTTTTTT.

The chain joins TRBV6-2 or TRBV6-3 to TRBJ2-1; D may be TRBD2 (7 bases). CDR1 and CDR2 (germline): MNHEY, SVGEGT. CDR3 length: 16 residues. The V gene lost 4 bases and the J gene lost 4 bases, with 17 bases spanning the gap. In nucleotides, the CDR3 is TGTGCCAGCAGTTCCCCTGGACGGGGGGCGTACAATGAGCAGTTCTTC. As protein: CASSSPGRGAYNEQFF.

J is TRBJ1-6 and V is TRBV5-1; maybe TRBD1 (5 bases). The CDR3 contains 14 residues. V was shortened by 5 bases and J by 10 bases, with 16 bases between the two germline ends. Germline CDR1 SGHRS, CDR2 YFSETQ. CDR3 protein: CASRFSQGESPLHF. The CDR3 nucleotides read TGCGCCAGCAGGTTCTCCCAGGGCGAATCACCCCTCCACTTT.

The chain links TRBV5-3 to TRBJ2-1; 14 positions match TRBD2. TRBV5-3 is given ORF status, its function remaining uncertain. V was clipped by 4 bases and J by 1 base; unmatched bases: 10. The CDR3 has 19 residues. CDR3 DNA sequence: TGTGCCAGAAGCGTAACCGGGACTAGCGGGAGTAGGTCCTACAATGAGCAGTTCTTC. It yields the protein CARSVTGTSGSRSYNEQFF.

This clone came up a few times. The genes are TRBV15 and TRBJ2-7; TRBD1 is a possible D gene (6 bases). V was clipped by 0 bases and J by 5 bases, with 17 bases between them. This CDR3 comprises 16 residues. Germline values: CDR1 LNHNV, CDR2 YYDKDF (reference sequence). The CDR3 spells CATSRDALPQGDEQYF. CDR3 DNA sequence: TGTGCCACCAGCAGAGATGCGTTACCACAGGGAGACGAGCAGTACTTC.

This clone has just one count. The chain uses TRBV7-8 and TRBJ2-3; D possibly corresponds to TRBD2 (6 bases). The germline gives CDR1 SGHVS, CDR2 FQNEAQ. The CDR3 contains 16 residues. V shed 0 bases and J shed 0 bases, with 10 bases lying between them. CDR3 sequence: CASSLAMGLSTDTQYF. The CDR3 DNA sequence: TGTGCCAGCAGCTTAGCGATGGGACTCAGCACAGATACGCAGTATTTT.

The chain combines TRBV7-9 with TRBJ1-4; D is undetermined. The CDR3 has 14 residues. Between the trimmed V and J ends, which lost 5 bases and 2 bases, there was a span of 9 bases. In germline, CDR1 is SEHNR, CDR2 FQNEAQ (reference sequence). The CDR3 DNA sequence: TGTGCCAGCAGCCGCCTCAGTACTAATGAAAAACTGTTTTTT. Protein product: CASSRLSTNEKLFF.

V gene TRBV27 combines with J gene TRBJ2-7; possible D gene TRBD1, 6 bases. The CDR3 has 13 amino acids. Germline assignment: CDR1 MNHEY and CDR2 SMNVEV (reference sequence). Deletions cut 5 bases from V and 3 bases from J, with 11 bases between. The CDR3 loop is CASSPGTYYEQYF. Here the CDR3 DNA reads TGTGCCAGCAGTCCCGGGACATACTACGAGCAGTACTTC.

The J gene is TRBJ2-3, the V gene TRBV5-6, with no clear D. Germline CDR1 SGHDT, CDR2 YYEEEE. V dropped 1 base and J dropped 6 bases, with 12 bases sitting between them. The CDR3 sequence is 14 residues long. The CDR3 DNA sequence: TGTGCCAGCAGCTTGTCAAGTCCCGCGGATACGCAGTATTTT. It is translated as CASSLSSPADTQYF.

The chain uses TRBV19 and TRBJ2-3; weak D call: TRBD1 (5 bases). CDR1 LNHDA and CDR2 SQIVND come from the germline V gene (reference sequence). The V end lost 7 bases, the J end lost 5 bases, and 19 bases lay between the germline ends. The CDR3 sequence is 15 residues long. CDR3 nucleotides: TGTGCCAGTACAACGTGGGGCAGGGTCGGAGATACGCAGTATTTT. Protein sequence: CASTTWGRVGDTQYF.

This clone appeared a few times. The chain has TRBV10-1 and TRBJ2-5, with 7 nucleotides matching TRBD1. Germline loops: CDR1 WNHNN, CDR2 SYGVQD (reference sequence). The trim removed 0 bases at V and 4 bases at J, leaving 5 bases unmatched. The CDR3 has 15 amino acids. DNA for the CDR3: TGCGCCAGCAGTGAGTCCCCGACAGGGCGAGAGACCCAGTACTTC. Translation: CASSESPTGRETQYF.

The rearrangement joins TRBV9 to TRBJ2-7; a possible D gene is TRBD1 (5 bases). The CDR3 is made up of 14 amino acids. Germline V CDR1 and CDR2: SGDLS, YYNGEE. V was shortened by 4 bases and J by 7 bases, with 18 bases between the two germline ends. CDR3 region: CASSSGPQPQEQYF. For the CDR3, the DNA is TGTGCCAGCAGCTCAGGGCCCCAGCCCCAGGAGCAGTACTTC.